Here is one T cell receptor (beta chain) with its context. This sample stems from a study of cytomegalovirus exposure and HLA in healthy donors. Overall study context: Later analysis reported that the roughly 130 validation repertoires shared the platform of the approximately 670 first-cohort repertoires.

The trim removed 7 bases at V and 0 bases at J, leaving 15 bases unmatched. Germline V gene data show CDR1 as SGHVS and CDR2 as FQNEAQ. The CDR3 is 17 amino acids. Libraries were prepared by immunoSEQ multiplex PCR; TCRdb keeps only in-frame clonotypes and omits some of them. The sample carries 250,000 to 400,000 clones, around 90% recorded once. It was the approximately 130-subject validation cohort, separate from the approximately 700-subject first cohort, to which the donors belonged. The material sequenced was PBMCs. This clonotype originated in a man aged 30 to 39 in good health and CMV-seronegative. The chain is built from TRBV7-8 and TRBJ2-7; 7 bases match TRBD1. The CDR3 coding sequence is TGTGCCAGCACCACAAAAAAACCGGGACAGCGCTCCTACGAGCAGTACTTC. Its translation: CASTTKKPGQRSYEQYF.